The 32 T cell receptor beta chains presented below share a single source sample, sequenced in a study of OX40 agonist ivuxolimab in advanced cancers. Libraries were prepared by immunoSEQ multiplex PCR; TCRdb keeps only in-frame clonotypes and omits some of them. The sample yields about 68,000 clones, more than 70% seen once. The input for sequencing was CD4+ or CD8+ T cells sorted from blood, taken in a trial of the OX40 agonist ivuxolimab. The receptors were sampled from an adult with an advanced solid tumor such as melanoma, head and neck, liver or kidney cancer.

The V gene is TRBV27, the J gene TRBJ2-2; 7 bases are shared with TRBD1. The V gene end was trimmed by 6 bases and the J gene end by 1 base; junction bases not matched to a gene: 8. Germline V lookup: CDR1 MNHEY, CDR2 SMNVEV (reference sequence). This CDR3 is built from 16 residues. The CDR3, as DNA: TGTGCCAGCAGCCAATCGGGACAGTTGAACACCGGGGAGCTGTTTTTT. Encoded protein: CASSQSGQLNTGELFF.

The chain combines TRBV4-3 with TRBJ2-3, with D perhaps TRBD2 (6 bases). Trimming took 4 bases from V and 5 from J, leaving 13 bases between them. This CDR3 is built from 14 residues. Germline CDR1 is LGHNA and CDR2 is YSLEER. The DNA of the CDR3 is TGCGCCAGCAGCCTTGCGGGGCCCCAAGATACGCAGTATTTT. Its translation: CASSLAGPQDTQYF.

The chain employs TRBV18 and TRBJ2-2; 7 nucleotides agree with TRBD2. Losses at the gene ends were 0 bases for V and 1 base for J; bases not matched to a gene: 2. This CDR3 contains 16 residues. The germline CDR1 and CDR2 sequences are KGHSH and LQKENI. As DNA, the CDR3 is TGTGCCAGCTCACCACCGGGACTACGGAACACCGGGGAGCTGTTTTTT. Residues: CASSPPGLRNTGELFF.

V and J are TRBV6-5 and TRBJ1-1; 9 bases line up with TRBD1. Per the germline V gene, CDR1 is MNHEY and CDR2 is SVGAGI. CDR3 length: 14 residues. Trimming took 4 bases from V and 10 from J; bases not matched to a gene: 10. CDR3 protein: CASSSPDRGVGAFF. CDR3 bases: TGTGCCAGCAGTTCCCCGGACAGGGGAGTCGGAGCTTTCTTT.

The sample holds one count of this clone. The genes are TRBV5-1 and TRBJ1-2; D remains ambiguous. V lost 2 bases, J lost 4 bases, and 6 bases lay in between. Germline loops: CDR1 SGHRS, CDR2 YFSETQ. The CDR3 covers 12 residues. CDR3 DNA sequence: TGCGCCAGCAGCTTAGATTTCTATGGCTACACCTTC. Its protein is CASSLDFYGYTF.

This chain links TRBV7-9 with TRBJ2-7; 14 nucleotides match TRBD2. Germline CDR1 and CDR2: SEHNR and FQNEAQ (reference sequence). The V segment lost 5 bases and the J segment 2 bases; nucleotides outside the gene matches: 8. CDR3 length equals 17 residues. In nucleotides, the CDR3 is TGTGCCAGCAGCGGAAGGACTAGCGGGGGGCAAACCTACGAGCAGTACTTC. Encoded protein: CASSGRTSGGQTYEQYF.

This clone has just a few counts. The chain joins TRBV18 to TRBJ1-5, with a tentative D call TRBD1 (6 bases). The germline CDR1 and CDR2 sequences are KGHSH and LQKENI. The CDR3 contains 15 residues. V was cut by 3 bases and J by 3 bases, with 12 bases left in between. The CDR3 DNA sequence: TGTGCCAGCTCACCGGGGCAGGGGTTCAATCAGCCCCAGCATTTT. Encoded protein: CASSPGQGFNQPQHF.

This chain connects TRBV25-1 to TRBJ1-1, with TRBD1 as a possible D gene (6 bases). Trimming stripped 7 bases from V and 6 bases from J, with 15 bases between. Germline CDR1 is MGHDK and CDR2 is SYGVNS. The CDR3 contains 13 residues. The CDR3 here is CASIQGKKPEAFF. DNA for the CDR3: TGTGCCAGCATCCAGGGGAAAAAACCTGAAGCTTTCTTT.

Comment on this clone: A much larger clone is a single base away; this may be a read error. The chain recombines TRBV6-5 with TRBJ1-5; D call uncertain. Trimming removed 4 bases from V and 0 bases from J, with 4 bases in between. Germline assignment: CDR1 MNHEY and CDR2 SVGAGI. CDR3 size: 13 residues. Here the CDR3 reads CASSSDSNQPQHF. Written as DNA, the CDR3 is TGTGCCAGCAGTTCCGATAGCAATCAGCCCCAGCATTTT.

This rearrangement joins TRBV7-9 to TRBJ2-2; D might be TRBD2 (5 bases). Trimming took off 5 bases at V and 7 bases at J, with 17 bases between the two ends. This CDR3 region has 15 residues. CDR1 SEHNR and CDR2 FQNEAQ come from the germline V gene (reference sequence). The CDR3 reads CASSPRATLGGELFF. The DNA for the CDR3 is TGTGCCAGCAGCCCGCGGGCTACGTTGGGCGGGGAGCTGTTTTTT.

CDR3: CASSPSGRNYGYTF. The DNA of the CDR3 is TGTGCCAGCTCACCATCCGGACGGAACTATGGCTACACCTTC. The chain couples TRBV18 to TRBJ1-2; D unresolved. V gave up 2 bases and J gave up 2 bases, with 9 bases separating them. The V gene's germline CDR1 is KGHSH and CDR2 LQKENI. CDR3 size: 14 residues.

The genes are TRBV11-2 and TRBJ2-3; D might be TRBD1 or TRBD2, each matching 5 bases. CDR1 is SGHAT, CDR2 FQNNGV, per germline. The CDR3 length is 13 residues. With 8 bases removed from V and 3 bases from J, the gap between germline ends came to 12 bases. CDR3 sequence reads: CASGGMRTDTQYF. DNA of the CDR3: TGTGCCAGCGGGGGTATGAGAACAGATACGCAGTATTTT.

The chain has TRBV19 and TRBJ1-2; D gene ambiguous. The V gene lost 7 bases and the J gene lost 8 bases, with 17 bases spanning the gap. CDR3 length: 13 residues. CDR1 LNHDA and CDR2 SQIVND come from the germline V gene (reference sequence). The CDR3 DNA sequence: TGTGCCAGTAAAGGAAGCCCTTCGGGAGGCTACACCTTC. This sequence encodes CASKGSPSGGYTF.

The J gene is TRBJ1-1, the V gene TRBV7-9, with 9 bases that match TRBD1. The CDR3 is made up of 16 amino acids. Germline lookup yields CDR1 SEHNR and CDR2 FQNEAQ (reference sequence). Trimming cost V 3 bases and J 5 bases; bases outside gene matches: 10. In nucleotides, the CDR3 is TGTGCCAGCAGCTTCTCCGCCGGACAGGGGAAAACTGAAGCTTTCTTT. As protein: CASSFSAGQGKTEAFF.

The chain employs TRBV19 and TRBJ2-2; perhaps TRBD2 as D (6 bases). This CDR3 comprises 15 residues. V lost 7 bases and J 4 bases, leaving 16 bases between the germline ends. CDR1 and CDR2 (germline): LNHDA, SQIVND (reference sequence). CDR3 sequence: CASKAGSPRTGELFF. The DNA for the CDR3 is TGTGCCAGTAAGGCGGGAAGCCCCCGCACCGGGGAGCTGTTTTTT.

The chain recombines TRBV19 with TRBJ2-6, with 8 nucleotides matching TRBD1. The germline gives CDR1 LNHDA, CDR2 SQIVND (reference sequence). V was clipped by 0 bases and J by 0 bases; unmatched bases: 4. The CDR3 consists of 18 residues. CDR3 amino acids: CASSIEGQGFSGANVLTF. DNA of the CDR3: TGTGCCAGTAGTATAGAAGGACAGGGCTTCTCTGGGGCCAACGTCCTGACTTTC.

V is TRBV4-3 and J is TRBJ1-3, with no clear D. This CDR3 contains 14 residues. Germline assignment: CDR1 LGHNA and CDR2 YSLEER. With 1 base removed from V and 1 base from J, the gap between germline ends came to 5 bases. This CDR3 is CASSQAPSGNTIYF. The DNA for the CDR3 is TGCGCCAGCAGCCAAGCTCCGTCTGGAAACACCATATATTTT.

The chain couples TRBV11-2 to TRBJ2-1; perhaps TRBD2 as D (7 bases). V dropped 5 bases and J dropped 8 bases, with 22 bases sitting between them. The CDR3 has 16 residues. Germline assignment: CDR1 SGHAT and CDR2 FQNNGV. The CDR3 region has the DNA TGTGCCAGCAGCCGCACCAGACGGGGGGCGGGGCATGAGCAGTTCTTC. Translated: CASSRTRRGAGHEQFF.

The CDR3 nucleotides read TGTGCCAGCAGCACCCGAAACAGGGTAAAGACCCAGTACTTC. The encoded protein is CASSTRNRVKTQYF. The chain employs TRBV5-6 and TRBJ2-5; maybe TRBD1 (6 bases). The CDR3 extends over 14 amino acids. V was shortened by 4 bases and J by 6 bases, with 16 bases between the two germline ends. Per germline, CDR1 SGHDT and CDR2 YYEEEE.

The J gene is TRBJ2-5, the V gene TRBV7-9, with 7 bases that match TRBD1. Germline CDR1 is SEHNR and CDR2 is FQNEAQ (reference sequence). The trim removed 5 bases at V and 4 bases at J, leaving 7 bases unmatched. This CDR3 comprises 14 residues. CDR3 sequence reads: CASSPGQAAETQYF. The CDR3 DNA reads as TGTGCCAGCAGCCCAGGACAGGCAGCAGAGACCCAGTACTTC.

This clone was detected once. The CDR3 DNA reads TGTGCCAGCAGCTTAGGATCCAGCACAGATACGCAGTATTTT. Translated, it gives CASSLGSSTDTQYF. The rearrangement joins TRBV11-2 to TRBJ2-3; D unclear. The V end lost 1 base, the J end lost 0 bases, and 5 bases lay between the germline ends. Per the germline V gene, CDR1 is SGHAT and CDR2 is FQNNGV. This CDR3 has 14 amino acids.

This clone was detected once. The chain uses TRBV7-8 and TRBJ2-3; no definite D call. CDR1 SGHVS and CDR2 FQNEAQ come from the germline V gene. CDR3 size: 17 residues. Between the trimmed V and J ends, which lost 0 bases and 3 bases, there was a span of 16 bases. Written as DNA, the CDR3 is TGTGCCAGCAGCTTAGCTCCCCGTACATGGGGTACAGATACGCAGTATTTT. Protein product: CASSLAPRTWGTDTQYF.

The rearrangement joins TRBV29-1 to TRBJ2-7; D perhaps matches TRBD1 (5 bases). Germline loops: CDR1 SQVTM, CDR2 ANQGSEA. CDR3 length equals 14 residues. Deletions cut 4 bases from V and 2 bases from J, with 15 bases between. This CDR3 reads CSVVGQGPPYEQYF. In DNA form, the CDR3 reads TGCAGCGTTGTGGGGCAGGGTCCGCCCTACGAGCAGTACTTC.

Comments on this clone: Other DNA sequences in the sample encode the same CDR3. The V and J genes are TRBV5-1 and TRBJ2-1; 8 nucleotides match TRBD1. The V segment lost 1 base and the J segment 8 bases; nucleotides outside the gene matches: 14. CDR3 length equals 17 residues. The germline V gene encodes CDR1 SGHRS and CDR2 YFSETQ. CDR3 DNA: TGCGCCAGCAGCTTGAGCATCCCCCGACAGGGGTTCGATGAGCAGTTCTTC. Protein sequence: CASSLSIPRQGFDEQFF.

The V and J genes are TRBV27 and TRBJ2-3; 10 nucleotides agree with TRBD2. Germline loops: CDR1 MNHEY, CDR2 SMNVEV (reference sequence). This CDR3 has 18 amino acids. V trimming: 2 bases; J trimming: 2 bases; junction bases outside the gene matches: 10. The CDR3: CASSLRTPLAGATDTQYF. Here the CDR3 DNA reads TGTGCCAGCAGTTTACGAACCCCCCTAGCGGGGGCCACAGATACGCAGTATTTT.

The gene calls are TRBV5-4 and TRBJ2-7, with D perhaps TRBD2 (7 bases). The CDR3 loop spans 18 amino acids. Trimming left V 3 bases short and J 3 bases short, with 25 bases between. Looked up from germline, CDR1 is SGHNT and CDR2 is YYREEE (reference sequence). The CDR3 DNA reads as TGTGCCAGCAGCTCCAAGGGGAGGGGGGCCGGCCGGGGCTACGAGCAGTACTTC. The encoded protein is CASSSKGRGAGRGYEQYF.

V gene TRBV2 combines with J gene TRBJ1-2; 7 bases are shared with TRBD1. CDR3 size: 15 residues. Germline V gene sequence: CDR1 SNHLY, CDR2 FYNNEI. V shed 3 bases and J 8 bases; nucleotides not matched to a gene: 12. The CDR3 loop reads CASSETATGTSGYTF. The CDR3 DNA reads as TGTGCCAGCAGTGAGACGGCGACAGGGACATCGGGCTACACCTTC.

The chain links TRBV6-5 to TRBJ2-5; 9 positions match TRBD2. The CDR3 runs 15 residues. Trimming cost V 2 bases and J 4 bases; bases outside gene matches: 5. Germline-derived CDR1 and CDR2 are MNHEY and SVGAGI. The DNA for the CDR3 is TGTGCCAGCAGTTACGGCGGGGGGGGAGTAGAGACCCAGTACTTC. Translated: CASSYGGGGVETQYF.

This sequence joins TRBV7-2 and TRBJ2-5; D gene unclear. CDR3 length: 14 amino acids. Germline assignment: CDR1 SGHTA and CDR2 FQGNSA. The ends were cut back, 5 bases at V and 5 bases at J, with 15 bases in the middle. The CDR3 loop is CASSPRHDRETQYF. In nucleotides, the CDR3 is TGTGCCAGCAGCCCCCGGCACGATCGGGAGACCCAGTACTTC.

The chain is built from TRBV5-6 and TRBJ2-7; perhaps TRBD1 as D (6 bases). The germline V and J ends were trimmed by 0 bases and 5 bases, with 9 bases remaining between them. CDR1 is SGHDT, CDR2 YYEEEE, per germline. The CDR3 loop spans 13 amino acids. The CDR3 spells CASSLVGGDEQYF. In nucleotides, the CDR3 is TGTGCCAGCAGCTTGGTAGGGGGTGACGAGCAGTACTTC.

The chain is built from TRBV6-1 and TRBJ1-6, with D uncertain. This CDR3 contains 13 residues. Per germline, CDR1 MNHNS and CDR2 SASEGT. The V and J ends lost 2 bases and 7 bases respectively, with 6 bases between them. CDR3 in DNA: TGTGCCAGCAGTGAAACTCTCAATTCACCCCTCCACTTT. Translating it yields CASSETLNSPLHF.

CDR3 in DNA: TGTGCCAGCAGCTCCCCGGACAGGGGGACCTACGAGCAGTACTTC. Its translation is CASSSPDRGTYEQYF. V usage is TRBV7-2 and J usage is TRBJ2-7, with 10 nucleotides matching TRBD1. Germline trimming cut 4 bases from V and 2 bases from J; bases unmatched to any gene: 5. Germline loops: CDR1 SGHTA, CDR2 FQGNSA. This CDR3 has 15 residues.